This T cell receptor beta chain was observed in a study of shared clonotypes between healthy human individuals. Study-level points and caveats: Clonotypes not shared had lower generation probabilities than those common to all four donors.

Of note for this clone: Its target is not known.

CDR1 and CDR2 from the germline V gene are SGHRS and YFSETQ. The CDR3 is made up of 14 amino acids. The V segment lost 3 bases and the J segment 3 bases; nucleotides outside the gene matches: 4. Per the authors' pipeline: Filtering differed since immunoSEQ provided only junctions, with no quality scores. This table comes from immunoSEQ multiplex PCR, and its TCRdb copy is limited to in-frame clones, with some not included. V and J calls and clone size follow that table, whereas D and trimming were derived from the DNA. The sample consists of about 1.1 million clones, approximately 80% of them appearing once. Donors comprised healthy HIV-negative adults lacking recent acute infections or vaccinations.

The sequence came from a man in his late teens or twenties in good health. Some clones in this sample may be carry-over from other donors' samples. The sample taken for sequencing was memory CD4+ T cells from PBMCs. Sample subset: CD45RA-negative fraction. The rearrangement links TRBV5-1 to TRBJ1-1; TRBD1 matches at 8 bases. The CDR3 loop is CASSSDRAYTEAFF. CDR3 nucleotides: TGCGCCAGCAGCTCGGACAGGGCGTACACTGAAGCTTTCTTT.